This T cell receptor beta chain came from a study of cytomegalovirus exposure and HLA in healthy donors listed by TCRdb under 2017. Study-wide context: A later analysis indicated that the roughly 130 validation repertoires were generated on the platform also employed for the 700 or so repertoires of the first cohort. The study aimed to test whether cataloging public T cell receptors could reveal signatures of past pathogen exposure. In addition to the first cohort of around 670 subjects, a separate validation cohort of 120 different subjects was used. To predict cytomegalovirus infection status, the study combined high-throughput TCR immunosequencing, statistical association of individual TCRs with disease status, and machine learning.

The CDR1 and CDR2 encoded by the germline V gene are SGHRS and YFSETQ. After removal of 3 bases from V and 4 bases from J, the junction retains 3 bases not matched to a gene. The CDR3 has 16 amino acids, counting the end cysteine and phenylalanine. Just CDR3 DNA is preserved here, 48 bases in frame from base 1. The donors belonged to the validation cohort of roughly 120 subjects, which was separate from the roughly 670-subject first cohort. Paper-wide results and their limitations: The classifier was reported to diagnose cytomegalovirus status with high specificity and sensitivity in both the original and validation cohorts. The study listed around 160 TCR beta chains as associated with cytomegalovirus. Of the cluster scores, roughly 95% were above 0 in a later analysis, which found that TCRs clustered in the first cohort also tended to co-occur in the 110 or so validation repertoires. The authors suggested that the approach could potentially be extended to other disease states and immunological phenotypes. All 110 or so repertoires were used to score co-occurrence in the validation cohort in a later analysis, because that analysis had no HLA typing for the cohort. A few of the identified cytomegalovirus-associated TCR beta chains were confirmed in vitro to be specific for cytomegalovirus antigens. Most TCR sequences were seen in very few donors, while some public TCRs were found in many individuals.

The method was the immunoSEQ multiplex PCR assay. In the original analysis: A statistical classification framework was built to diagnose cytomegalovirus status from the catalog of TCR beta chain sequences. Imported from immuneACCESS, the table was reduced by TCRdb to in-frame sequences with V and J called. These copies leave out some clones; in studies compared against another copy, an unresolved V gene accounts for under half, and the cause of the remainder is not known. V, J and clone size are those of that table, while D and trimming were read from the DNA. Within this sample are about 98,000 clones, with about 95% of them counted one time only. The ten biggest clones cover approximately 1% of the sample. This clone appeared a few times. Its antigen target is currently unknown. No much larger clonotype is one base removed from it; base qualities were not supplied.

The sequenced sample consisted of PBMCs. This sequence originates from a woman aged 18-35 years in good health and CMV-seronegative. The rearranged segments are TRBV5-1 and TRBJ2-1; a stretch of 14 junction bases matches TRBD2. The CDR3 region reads CASSSRLAGGYNEQFF. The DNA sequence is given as TGCGCCAGCAGCTCCCGACTAGCGGGAGGGTACAATGAGCAGTTCTTC.